This passage covers 2 T cell receptor beta chains from one sample sequenced in a study of shared clonotypes between healthy human individuals. Libraries were prepared by immunoSEQ multiplex PCR; TCRdb keeps only in-frame clonotypes and omits some of them. The sample lists approximately 1,000,000 clones, 78% occurring once. Sequencing input: memory CD4+ T cells from PBMCs. Described subset: CD45RA-negative fraction. These receptors came from a man in his late teens or twenties in good health. Some clones in this sample may be carry-over from other donors' samples.

This clone was picked up many times. The chain carries TRBV29-1 and TRBJ2-7, with D possibly TRBD2 on 5 matching bases. From germline, CDR1 is SQVTM and CDR2 ANQGSEA. The V gene lost 7 bases and the J gene lost 5 bases, with 18 bases spanning the gap. CDR3 size: 13 residues. The CDR3 loop is CSARGGGVNEQYF. DNA of the CDR3: TGCAGCGCCCGAGGAGGTGGAGTCAACGAGCAGTACTTC.

The V call is TRBV4-1, the J call TRBJ2-3; possibly TRBD1 or TRBD2 for D (5 bases each). The CDR3 totals 13 residues. Germline CDR1 and CDR2: MGHRA and YSYEKL. V lost 5 bases and J lost 2, with 8 bases in between. The CDR3: CASSFGTTDTQYF. The CDR3 DNA follows: TGCGCCAGCAGCTTCGGGACCACAGATACGCAGTATTTT.